The 11 T cell receptor beta chains in this list originate from one sample, sequenced in a study of CD8+ T cells in alopecia areata. cDNA prepared by RNA extraction and subsequent reverse transcription served as the template for sequencing. Data came from immunoSEQ multiplex PCR; TCRdb stores just in-frame clones and leaves some out. In the table there are 150,000 to 160,000 clones, about 50% of which are singletons. This specimen was CD8+ T cells sorted from blood, taken at week 0. These receptors came from a human donor with alopecia areata.

This clone has a handful of counts. The chain links TRBV18 to TRBJ2-6, with D perhaps matching TRBD1 (7 bases). CDR1 is KGHSH and CDR2 is LQKENI in the germline V gene. V was cut by 2 bases and J by 5 bases, with 19 bases left in between. This CDR3 region has 18 residues. CDR3 region: CASSPTVRRGLRANVLTF. The CDR3 region has the DNA TGTGCCAGCTCACCAACAGTTCGGAGGGGGCTAAGGGCCAACGTCCTGACTTTC.

V gene TRBV30 combines with J gene TRBJ1-1, with a possible D match to TRBD1 (6 bases). V dropped 3 bases and J dropped 1 base, with 15 bases sitting between them. Germline V gene data show CDR1 as GTSNPN and CDR2 as SVGIG (reference sequence). This CDR3 has 15 residues. The CDR3 DNA reads as TGTGCCTGGAGAGAGCCGCAGGGGTGGAACACTGAAGCTTTCTTT. Translation: CAWREPQGWNTEAFF.

This clone appeared a few times. This chain joins TRBV9 and TRBJ2-7, with a weak D call TRBD2 (5 bases). Trimming removed 3 bases from V and 0 bases from J, with 7 bases in between. The germline V gene encodes CDR1 SGDLS and CDR2 YYNGEE. The CDR3 loop spans 13 amino acids. The CDR3 loop is CASSAGSSYEQYF. As DNA, the CDR3 is TGTGCCAGCAGCGCGGGAAGCTCCTACGAGCAGTACTTC.

This sequence joins TRBV27 and TRBJ2-1, with TRBD2 matching over 10 bases. The CDR3 covers 16 residues. Germline CDR1 and CDR2: MNHEY and SMNVEV (reference sequence). Trimming cost V 4 bases and J 5 bases; bases outside gene matches: 8. CDR3 sequence: CASSSSTSGAHNEQFF. The DNA for the CDR3 is TGTGCCAGCAGTTCATCAACTAGCGGGGCCCACAATGAGCAGTTCTTC.

This clone has just a few counts. The J gene is TRBJ2-2, the V gene TRBV6-1, with D unresolved. The germline CDR1 and CDR2 sequences are MNHNS and SASEGT. This CDR3 spans 12 amino acids. Trimming cost V 6 bases and J 1 base, with 3 bases left between them. Written as DNA, the CDR3 is TGTGCCAGCAGGTGGAACACCGGGGAGCTGTTTTTT. This codes for CASRWNTGELFF.

J is TRBJ1-1 and V is TRBV5-1; no clear D. CDR1 and CDR2 from the germline V gene are SGHRS and YFSETQ. V lost 1 base, J lost 4 bases, and 11 bases lay in between. The CDR3 runs to 14 residues. CDR3 amino acids: CASSLRRVGTEAFF. The CDR3, as DNA: TGCGCCAGCAGCTTGAGAAGGGTGGGCACTGAAGCTTTCTTT. Variable domain in full (rest from reference TRBV5-1 and TRBJ1-1): KAGVTQTPRYLIKTRGQQVTLSCSPISGHRSVSWYQQTPGQGLQFLFEYFSETQRNKGNFPGRFSGRQFSNSRSEMNVSTLELGDSALYLCASSLRRVGTEAFFGQGTRLTVV.

This clone was observed a handful of times. This chain connects TRBV2 to TRBJ2-2; 12 positions agree with TRBD2. V dropped 6 bases and J dropped 6; count of bases not matched to a gene: 2. This CDR3 is built from 14 residues. Germline CDR1 SNHLY, CDR2 FYNNEI. CDR3 residues: CASSGLAGSGELFF. For the CDR3, the DNA is TGTGCCAGCAGCGGACTAGCGGGGTCCGGGGAGCTGTTTTTT.

The gene calls are TRBV7-2 and TRBJ2-7, with D perhaps given as TRBD1 or TRBD2 (5 bases each). This CDR3 is built from 12 residues. Trimming pared 5 bases from V and 7 bases from J, leaving 12 bases between. Germline V lookup: CDR1 SGHTA, CDR2 FQGNSA. The DNA for the CDR3 is TGTGCCAGCAGCCCCGGGGCCTGGGAGCAGTACTTC. Protein: CASSPGAWEQYF.

The J gene is TRBJ2-7, the V gene TRBV13, with D tentatively TRBD2 (5 bases). The CDR3 consists of 16 residues. Germline values: CDR1 PRHDT, CDR2 FYEKMQ (reference sequence). Trimming took 0 bases from V and 4 from J, leaving 16 bases between them. CDR3 in amino acids: CASSLGLPGIRYEQYF. DNA of the CDR3: TGTGCCAGCAGCTTAGGCCTCCCGGGAATAAGATACGAGCAGTACTTC.

This clone occurred a few times. The V and J genes are TRBV4-3 and TRBJ2-7, with D tentatively TRBD1 (5 bases). This CDR3 region has 15 residues. Germline CDR1 and CDR2: LGHNA and YSLEER. The V gene lost 0 bases and the J gene lost 5 bases, with 14 bases spanning the gap. Here the CDR3 reads CASSQDRQGADEQYF. In nucleotides, the CDR3 is TGCGCCAGCAGCCAAGATCGCCAGGGTGCCGACGAGCAGTACTTC.

This rearrangement joins TRBV10-3 to TRBJ1-5; no firm D call. Per germline, CDR1 ENHRY and CDR2 SYGVKD. The CDR3 totals 15 residues. V lost 4 bases, J lost 2 bases, and 12 bases lay in between. The CDR3 DNA reads as TGTGCCATCAGTGTAGAAGGGTCTGGCAATCAGCCCCAGCATTTT. Translating gives CAISVEGSGNQPQHF.